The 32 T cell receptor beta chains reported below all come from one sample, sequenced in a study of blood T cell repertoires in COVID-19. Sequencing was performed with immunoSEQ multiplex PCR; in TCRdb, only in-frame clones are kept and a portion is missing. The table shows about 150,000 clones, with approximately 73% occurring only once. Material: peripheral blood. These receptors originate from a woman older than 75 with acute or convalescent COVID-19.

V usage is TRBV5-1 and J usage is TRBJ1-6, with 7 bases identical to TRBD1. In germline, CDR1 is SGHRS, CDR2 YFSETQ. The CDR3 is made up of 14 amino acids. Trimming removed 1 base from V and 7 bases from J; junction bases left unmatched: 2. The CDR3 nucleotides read TGCGCCAGCAGCTTGTCCAGGGGGAATTCACCCCTCCACTTT. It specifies CASSLSRGNSPLHF. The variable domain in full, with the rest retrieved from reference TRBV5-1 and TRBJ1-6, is KAGVTQTPRYLIKTRGQQVTLSCSPISGHRSVSWYQQTPGQGLQFLFEYFSETQRNKGNFPGRFSGRQFSNSRSEMNVSTLELGDSALYLCASSLSRGNSPLHFGNGTRLTVT.

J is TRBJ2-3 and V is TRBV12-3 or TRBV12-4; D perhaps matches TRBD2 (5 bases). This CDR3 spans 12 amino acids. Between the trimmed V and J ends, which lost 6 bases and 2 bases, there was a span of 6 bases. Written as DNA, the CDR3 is TGTGCCAGCAGGACTATCACAGATACGCAGTATTTT. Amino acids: CASRTITDTQYF.

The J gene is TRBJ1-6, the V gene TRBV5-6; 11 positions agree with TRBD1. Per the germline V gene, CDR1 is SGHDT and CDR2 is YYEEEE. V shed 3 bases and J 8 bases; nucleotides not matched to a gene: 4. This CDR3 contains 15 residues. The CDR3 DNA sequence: TGTGCCAGCAGCTCGGCGGGACAGGGGGATTCACCCCTCCACTTT. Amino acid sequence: CASSSAGQGDSPLHF. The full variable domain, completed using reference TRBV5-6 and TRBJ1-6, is DAGVTQSPTHLIKTRGQQVTLRCSPKSGHDTVSWYQQALGQGPQFIFQYYEEEERQRGNFPDRFSGHQFPNYSSELNVNALLLGDSALYLCASSSAGQGDSPLHFGNGTRLTVT.

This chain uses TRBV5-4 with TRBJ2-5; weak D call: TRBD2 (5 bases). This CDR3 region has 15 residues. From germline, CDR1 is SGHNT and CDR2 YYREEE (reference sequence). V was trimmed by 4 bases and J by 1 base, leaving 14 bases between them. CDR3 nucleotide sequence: TGTGCCAGCAGCCCCTCGGAGGACTTCCAAGAGACCCAGTACTTC. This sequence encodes CASSPSEDFQETQYF.

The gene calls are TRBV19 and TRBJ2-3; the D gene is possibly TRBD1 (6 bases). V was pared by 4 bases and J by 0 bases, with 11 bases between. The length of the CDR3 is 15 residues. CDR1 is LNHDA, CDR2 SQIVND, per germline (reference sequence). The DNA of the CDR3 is TGTGCCAGTAGTAACAGGGCCGGTAGCACAGATACGCAGTATTTT. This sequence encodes CASSNRAGSTDTQYF.

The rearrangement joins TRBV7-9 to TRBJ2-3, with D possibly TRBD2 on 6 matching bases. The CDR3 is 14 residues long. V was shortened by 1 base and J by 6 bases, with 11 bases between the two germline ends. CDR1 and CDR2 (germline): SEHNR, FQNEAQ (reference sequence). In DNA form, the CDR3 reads TGTGCCAGCAGCTTAGGCGGGAAGAGGGATACGCAGTATTTT. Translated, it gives CASSLGGKRDTQYF.

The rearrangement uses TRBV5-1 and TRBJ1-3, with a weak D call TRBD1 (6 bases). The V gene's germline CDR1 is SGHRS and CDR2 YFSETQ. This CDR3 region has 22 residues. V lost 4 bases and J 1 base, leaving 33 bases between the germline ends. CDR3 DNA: TGCGCCAGCAGCCACAAGACTTTAGACAGGACCACGAGCCTCTCGTCTGGAAACACCATATATTTT. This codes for CASSHKTLDRTTSLSSGNTIYF.

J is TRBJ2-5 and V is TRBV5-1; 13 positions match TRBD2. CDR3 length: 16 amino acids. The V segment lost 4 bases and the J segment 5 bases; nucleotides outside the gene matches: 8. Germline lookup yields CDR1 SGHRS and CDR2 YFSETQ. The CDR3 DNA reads TGCGCCAGCAGCCAGGGACTAGCGGGATACGGTGAGACCCAGTACTTC. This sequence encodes CASSQGLAGYGETQYF.

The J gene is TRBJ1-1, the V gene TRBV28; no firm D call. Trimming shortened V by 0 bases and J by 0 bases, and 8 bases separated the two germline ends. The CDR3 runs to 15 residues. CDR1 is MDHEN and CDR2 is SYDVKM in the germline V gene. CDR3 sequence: CASSLWSQLNTEAFF. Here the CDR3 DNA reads TGTGCCAGCAGTTTATGGTCACAGTTGAACACTGAAGCTTTCTTT.

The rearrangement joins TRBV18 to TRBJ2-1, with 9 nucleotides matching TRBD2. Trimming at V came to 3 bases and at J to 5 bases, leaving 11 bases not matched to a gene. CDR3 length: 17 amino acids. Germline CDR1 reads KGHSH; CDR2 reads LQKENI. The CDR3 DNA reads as TGTGCCAGCTCACCTAGGAGGACTAGCGAAATTCACAATGAGCAGTTCTTC. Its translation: CASSPRRTSEIHNEQFF.

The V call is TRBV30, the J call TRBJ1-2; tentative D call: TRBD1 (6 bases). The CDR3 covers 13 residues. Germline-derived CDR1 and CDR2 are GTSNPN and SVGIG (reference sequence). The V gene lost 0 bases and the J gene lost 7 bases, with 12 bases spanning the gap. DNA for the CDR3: TGTGCCTGGAGTGTACGAGTGGACAGTGGCTACACCTTC. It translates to CAWSVRVDSGYTF.

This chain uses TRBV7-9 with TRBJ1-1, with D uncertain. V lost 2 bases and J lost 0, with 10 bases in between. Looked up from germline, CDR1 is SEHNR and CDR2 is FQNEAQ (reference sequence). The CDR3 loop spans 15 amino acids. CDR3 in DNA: TGTGCCAGCAGCTTACGGGAAACTTTGAACACTGAAGCTTTCTTT. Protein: CASSLRETLNTEAFF.

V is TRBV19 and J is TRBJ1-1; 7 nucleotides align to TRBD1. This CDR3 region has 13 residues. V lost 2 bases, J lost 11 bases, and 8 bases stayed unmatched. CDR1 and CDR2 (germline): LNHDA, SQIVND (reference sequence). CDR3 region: CASSINRSGGAFF. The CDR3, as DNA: TGTGCCAGTAGTATAAACCGGTCAGGGGGGGCTTTCTTT.

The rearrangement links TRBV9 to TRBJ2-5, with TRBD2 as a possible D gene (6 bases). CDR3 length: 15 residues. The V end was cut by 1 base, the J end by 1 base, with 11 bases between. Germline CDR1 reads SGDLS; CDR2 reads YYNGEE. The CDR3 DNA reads TGTGCCAGCAGCGTAATTGCGGGGATCCAAGAGACCCAGTACTTC. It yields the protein CASSVIAGIQETQYF.

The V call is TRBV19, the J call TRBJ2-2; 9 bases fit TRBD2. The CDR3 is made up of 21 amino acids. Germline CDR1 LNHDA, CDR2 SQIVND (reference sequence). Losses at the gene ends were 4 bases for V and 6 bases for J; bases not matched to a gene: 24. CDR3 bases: TGTGCCAGTAGTAGGTTCATGGTCCGGGGGACTAGCATCGACCGGGCCGGGGAGCTGTTTTTT. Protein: CASSRFMVRGTSIDRAGELFF.

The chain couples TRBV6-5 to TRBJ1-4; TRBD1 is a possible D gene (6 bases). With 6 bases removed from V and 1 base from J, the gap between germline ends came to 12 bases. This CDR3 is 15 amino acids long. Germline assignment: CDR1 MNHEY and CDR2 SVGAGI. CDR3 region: CASRRTGKTNEKLFF. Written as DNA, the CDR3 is TGTGCCAGCAGAAGAACAGGGAAAACTAATGAAAAACTGTTTTTT.

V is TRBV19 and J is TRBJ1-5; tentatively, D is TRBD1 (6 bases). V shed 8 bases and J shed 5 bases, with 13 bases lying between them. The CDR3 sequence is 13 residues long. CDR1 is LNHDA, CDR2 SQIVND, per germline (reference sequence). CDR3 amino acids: CASRRGGDQPQHF. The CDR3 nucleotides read TGTGCCAGTCGTAGGGGGGGCGATCAGCCCCAGCATTTT.

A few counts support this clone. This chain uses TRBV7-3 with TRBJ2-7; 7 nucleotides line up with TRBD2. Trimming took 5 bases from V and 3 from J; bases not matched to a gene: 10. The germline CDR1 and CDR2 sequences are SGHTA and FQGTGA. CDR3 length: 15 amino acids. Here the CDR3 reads CASSPFAGDIYEQYF. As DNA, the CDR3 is TGTGCCAGCAGCCCATTTGCGGGGGATATCTACGAGCAGTACTTC. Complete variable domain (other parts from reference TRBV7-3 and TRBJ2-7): GAGVSQTPSNKVTEKGKYVELRCDPISGHTALYWYRQSLGQGPEFLIYFQGTGAADDSGLPNDRFFAVRPEGSVSTLKIQRTERGDSAVYLCASSPFAGDIYEQYFGPGTRLTVT.

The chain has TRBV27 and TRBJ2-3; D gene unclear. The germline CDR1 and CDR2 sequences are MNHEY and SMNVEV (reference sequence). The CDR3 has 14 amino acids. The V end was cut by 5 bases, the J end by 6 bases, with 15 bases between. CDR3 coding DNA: TGTGCCAGCAGTAACTCCCATAATGTGGATACGCAGTATTTT. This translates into CASSNSHNVDTQYF.

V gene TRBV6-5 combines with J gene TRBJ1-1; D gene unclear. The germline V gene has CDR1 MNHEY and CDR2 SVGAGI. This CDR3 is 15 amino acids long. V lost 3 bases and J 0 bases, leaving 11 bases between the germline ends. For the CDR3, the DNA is TGTGCCAGCAGTTATTCCCCCTATATGAACACTGAAGCTTTCTTT. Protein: CASSYSPYMNTEAFF.

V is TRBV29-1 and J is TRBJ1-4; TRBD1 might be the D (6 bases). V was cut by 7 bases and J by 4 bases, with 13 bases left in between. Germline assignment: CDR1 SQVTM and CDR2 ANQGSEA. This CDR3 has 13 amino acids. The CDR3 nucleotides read TGCAGCGCGAAGACAGGACTTAATGAAAAACTGTTTTTT. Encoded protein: CSAKTGLNEKLFF.

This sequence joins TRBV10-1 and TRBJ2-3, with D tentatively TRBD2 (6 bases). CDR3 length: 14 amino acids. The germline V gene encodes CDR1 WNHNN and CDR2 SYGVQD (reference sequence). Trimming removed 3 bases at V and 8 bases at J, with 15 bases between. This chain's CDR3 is CASSDSGVSSTQYF. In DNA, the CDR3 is TGCGCCAGCAGTGATTCGGGAGTAAGTTCTACGCAGTATTTT.

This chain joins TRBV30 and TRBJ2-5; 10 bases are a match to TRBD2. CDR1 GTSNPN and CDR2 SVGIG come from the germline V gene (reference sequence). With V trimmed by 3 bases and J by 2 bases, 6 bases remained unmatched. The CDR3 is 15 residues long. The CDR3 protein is CAWRRTSGTQETQYF. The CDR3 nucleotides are TGTGCCTGGAGACGGACTAGCGGAACGCAAGAGACCCAGTACTTC. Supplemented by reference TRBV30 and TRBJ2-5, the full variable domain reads SQTIHQWPATLVQPVGSPLSLECTVEGTSNPNLYWYRQAAGRGLQLLFYSVGIGQISSEVPQNLSASRPQDRQFILSSKKLLLSDSGFYLCAWRRTSGTQETQYFGPGTRLLVL.

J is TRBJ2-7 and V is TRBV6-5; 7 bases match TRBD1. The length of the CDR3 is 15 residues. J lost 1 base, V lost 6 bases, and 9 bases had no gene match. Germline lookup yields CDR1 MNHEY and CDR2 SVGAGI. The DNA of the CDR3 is TGTGCCAGCAGGTTCCCTGACAGGGATTCCTACGAGCAGTACTTC. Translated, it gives CASRFPDRDSYEQYF.

CDR3 in DNA: TGCGCCAGCAGCTCGACAGGGCCGGTTGCGGAGCAGTACTTC. It yields the protein CASSSTGPVAEQYF. The chain is built from TRBV5-1 and TRBJ2-7; TRBD1 agrees at 7 bases. V was clipped by 3 bases and J by 7 bases; unmatched bases: 10. The CDR3 length is 14 residues. CDR1 and CDR2 (germline): SGHRS, YFSETQ. The variable domain in full, with the rest retrieved from reference TRBV5-1 and TRBJ2-7, is KAGVTQTPRYLIKTRGQQVTLSCSPISGHRSVSWYQQTPGQGLQFLFEYFSETQRNKGNFPGRFSGRQFSNSRSEMNVSTLELGDSALYLCASSSTGPVAEQYFGPGTRLTVT.

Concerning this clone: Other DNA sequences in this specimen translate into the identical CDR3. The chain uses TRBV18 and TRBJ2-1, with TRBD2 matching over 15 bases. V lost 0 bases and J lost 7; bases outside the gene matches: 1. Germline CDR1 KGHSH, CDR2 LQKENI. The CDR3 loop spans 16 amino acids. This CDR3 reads CASSPPGLAGGNEQFF. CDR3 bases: TGTGCCAGCTCACCACCGGGACTAGCGGGAGGTAATGAGCAGTTCTTC.

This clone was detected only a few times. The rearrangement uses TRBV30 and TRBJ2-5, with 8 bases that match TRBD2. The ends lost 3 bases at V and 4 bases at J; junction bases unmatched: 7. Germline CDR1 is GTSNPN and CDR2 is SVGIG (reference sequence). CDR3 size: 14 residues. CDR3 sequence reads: CAWRASGSAETQYF. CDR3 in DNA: TGTGCCTGGAGGGCCAGCGGGAGTGCAGAGACCCAGTACTTC.

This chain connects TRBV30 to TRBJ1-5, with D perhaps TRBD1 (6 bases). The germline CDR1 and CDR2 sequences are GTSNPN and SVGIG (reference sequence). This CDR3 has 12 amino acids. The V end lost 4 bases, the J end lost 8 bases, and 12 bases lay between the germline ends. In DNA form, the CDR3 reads TGTGCCTGGACCCAGGGGCGTGAGCCCCAGCATTTT. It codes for CAWTQGREPQHF.

CDR3 DNA: TGTGCCAGCAGCCTGGGACAGGGTCGGTTGGATCAGCCCCAGCATTTT. Translating gives CASSLGQGRLDQPQHF. This chain links TRBV6-2 or TRBV6-3 with TRBJ1-5; 9 bases agree with TRBD1. The germline V gene encodes CDR1 MNHEY and CDR2 SVGEGT. V gave up 6 bases and J gave up 5 bases; unmatched junction bases: 11. The CDR3 spans 16 residues.

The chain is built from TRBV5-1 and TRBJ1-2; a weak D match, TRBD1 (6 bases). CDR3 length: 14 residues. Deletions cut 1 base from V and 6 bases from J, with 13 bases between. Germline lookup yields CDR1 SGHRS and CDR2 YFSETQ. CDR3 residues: CASSLPGAQDGYTF. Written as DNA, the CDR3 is TGCGCCAGCAGCTTGCCAGGGGCGCAGGATGGCTACACCTTC.

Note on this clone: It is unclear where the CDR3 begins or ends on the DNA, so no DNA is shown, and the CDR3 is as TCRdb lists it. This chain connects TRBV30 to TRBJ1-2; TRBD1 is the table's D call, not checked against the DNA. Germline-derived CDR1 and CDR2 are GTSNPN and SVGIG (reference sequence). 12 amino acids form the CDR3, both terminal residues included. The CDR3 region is CAWSVGFGGGTF.

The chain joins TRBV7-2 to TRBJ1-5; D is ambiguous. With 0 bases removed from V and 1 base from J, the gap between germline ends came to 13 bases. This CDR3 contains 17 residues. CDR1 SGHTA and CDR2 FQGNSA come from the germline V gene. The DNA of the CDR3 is TGTGCCAGCAGCTTAGCGAGTGGAGTTCTCAGCAATCAGCCCCAGCATTTT. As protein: CASSLASGVLSNQPQHF.